This record looks at one T cell receptor (beta chain) sequence and its context. Its antigen is not identified. Ophthalmopathy patients showed a Clinical Activity Score of at least 3, NOSPECS grade of at least 4 and duration under 3 months. For the diagnoses, clinical symptoms, serum thyroxine and TRAb, thyroid ultrasound and orbital computed tomography were used. This sample was included in a study of T cells in Graves' hyperthyroidism and ophthalmopathy. Overall study results and limits: Ophthalmopathy was told apart from stable hyperthyroidism by a 13 V-J model.

Trimming took off 6 bases at V and 1 base at J, with 19 bases between the two ends. This CDR3 has 17 residues. CDR1 is DFQATT and CDR2 is SNEGSKA in the germline V gene (reference sequence). What was amplified from RNA transcripts were TCR beta CDR3 regions. A set of HTBI primers served as the primers for a first-round RT-PCR of the TCR CDR3. TCRdb fed the multiplex PCR reads into MiXCR, producing one record per CDR3 protein. The sample consists of about 480,000 distinct CDR3 sequences, around a quarter of them appearing once. The TCR sequence derives from a woman in her twenties or thirties with Graves' ophthalmopathy. The genes are TRBV20-1 and TRBJ2-6; D is possibly TRBD1 (5 bases). The sample comprised blood. CDR3 residues: CSARQGKFLSGANVLTF. CDR3 bases: TGCAGTGCCCGGCAGGGAAAATTCTTATCTGGGGCCAACGTCCTGACTTTC.